This T cell receptor beta chain emerged from a study of blood T cells in healthy people across ages. The use of a sample-barcoded 5' primer and a J-beta primer mix characterized a second PCR of roughly 6 to 11 cycles. TCRdb independently ran MiXCR on the 5' RACE reads; one entry per CDR3 protein. This table holds 890,000 or so distinct CDR3 sequences, 55% to 65% found once. This clonotype appeared a single time. Germline V gene sequence: CDR1 DFQATT, CDR2 SNEGSKA (reference sequence). CDR3 length: 17 amino acids. The V gene end was trimmed by 6 bases and the J gene end by 2 bases; junction bases not matched to a gene: 16.

The receptor comes from a man aged 25 to 45 in good health. The material sequenced was blood. This sequence joins TRBV20-1 and TRBJ2-3; TRBD2 aligns across 8 bases. This chain's CDR3 is CSARRSSGGGSTDTQYF. DNA of the CDR3: TGCAGTGCCCGAAGGTCGTCCGGCGGGGGGTCCACAGATACGCAGTATTTT.